Below, 17 T cell receptor beta chains from the same sample are listed, as sequenced in a study of OX40 agonist ivuxolimab in advanced cancers. Generated by immunoSEQ multiplex PCR, the TCRdb table keeps only in-frame clones and is missing some. The table lists approximately 22,000 clones, more than 80% of them singletons. The sequencing here drew on CD4+ or CD8+ T cells sorted from blood, taken in a trial of the OX40 agonist ivuxolimab. The receptor source for this set is an adult with an advanced solid tumor such as melanoma, head and neck, liver or kidney cancer.

The gene calls are TRBV7-9 and TRBJ1-2; TRBD1 aligns across 7 bases. Germline CDR1 and CDR2: SEHNR and FQNEAQ (reference sequence). The V segment lost 2 bases and the J segment 2 bases; nucleotides outside the gene matches: 5. The CDR3 is 15 residues long. The CDR3 loop is CASSLLVTGNYGYTF. The CDR3 nucleotides are TGTGCCAGCAGCTTATTGGTGACAGGGAACTATGGCTACACCTTC.

The CDR3 DNA reads as TGTGCCAGCAGCCCTTACTCGAGCTCCTACAATGAGCAGTTCTTC. Protein sequence: CASSPYSSSYNEQFF. The chain links TRBV4-2 to TRBJ2-1; no clear D gene. The length of the CDR3 is 15 residues. Germline V gene sequence: CDR1 LGHNA, CDR2 YNFKEQ. V was shortened by 4 bases and J by 0 bases, with 10 bases between the two germline ends.

CDR3 residues: CASSLRLGNEQYF. DNA of the CDR3: TGTGCCAGCAGTTTGAGGTTGGGCAACGAGCAGTACTTC. The chain employs TRBV27 and TRBJ2-7; D gene ambiguous. V was clipped by 3 bases and J by 5 bases, with 11 bases between them. The CDR3 loop spans 13 amino acids. CDR1 is MNHEY and CDR2 is SMNVEV in the germline V gene (reference sequence).

The chain links TRBV5-1 to TRBJ2-5, with 8 positions matching TRBD1. V shed 2 bases, J shed 5 bases, and the junction held 17 bases outside the gene matches. This CDR3 is 18 amino acids long. The germline V gene encodes CDR1 SGHRS and CDR2 YFSETQ. DNA of the CDR3: TGCGCCAGCAGCTTCTGGGATCTATCGGACAGGGAGAGCGAGACCCAGTACTTC. Its translation is CASSFWDLSDRESETQYF.

The V call is TRBV27, the J call TRBJ2-5, with 13 bases matching TRBD2. The CDR3 extends over 20 amino acids. Losses at the gene ends were 8 bases for V and 5 bases for J; bases not matched to a gene: 23. From germline, CDR1 is MNHEY and CDR2 SMNVEV (reference sequence). The DNA for the CDR3 is TGTGCCAGCCGCGCTCTGGATGGTACTACTAGCGGGAGGGCCTGGGAGACCCAGTACTTC. Residues: CASRALDGTTSGRAWETQYF.

CDR3 coding DNA: TGTGCCAGCAGCTTGGGCAACCGGGTAGCCGGGGAGCTGTTTTTT. Translation: CASSLGNRVAGELFF. The chain is built from TRBV5-8 and TRBJ2-2; no definite D call. In germline, CDR1 is SGHTS, CDR2 YDEGEE. V dropped 0 bases and J dropped 6 bases, with 12 bases sitting between them. This CDR3 has 15 amino acids.

The chain has TRBV5-5 and TRBJ2-7; the match to TRBD1 covers 12 bases. The junction had 11 bases not matched to a gene; V was cut back by 4 bases and J by 6 bases. Germline assignment: CDR1 SGHKS and CDR2 YYEKEE (reference sequence). This CDR3 is built from 16 residues. CDR3 in amino acids: CASSPPPGQGAFEQYF. CDR3 DNA: TGTGCCAGCAGCCCACCTCCGGGACAGGGGGCTTTCGAGCAGTACTTC.

This chain joins TRBV2 and TRBJ2-3; D ambiguous. V lost 1 base to trimming and J lost 0 bases, with 8 bases between them. In germline, CDR1 is SNHLY, CDR2 FYNNEI. The CDR3 contains 15 residues. CDR3 region: CASSEVSSSTDTQYF. The CDR3, as DNA: TGTGCCAGCAGTGAAGTCAGCAGTAGCACAGATACGCAGTATTTT.

The chain employs TRBV19 and TRBJ2-3, with 9 positions matching TRBD2. CDR1 LNHDA and CDR2 SQIVND come from the germline V gene (reference sequence). This CDR3 is 17 amino acids long. V lost 6 bases, J lost 4 bases, and 14 bases stayed unmatched. CDR3 coding DNA: TGTGCCAGTAGCCAATACGGTAGCGGGGGTGGGTCAGATACGCAGTATTTT. This codes for CASSQYGSGGGSDTQYF.

This chain joins TRBV9 and TRBJ1-2; 7 nucleotides agree with TRBD1. J gave up 0 bases and V 0 bases, and 8 bases lay outside the gene matches. CDR3 length: 17 residues. CDR1 is SGDLS and CDR2 is YYNGEE in the germline V gene. CDR3 in amino acids: CASSVAIQGDSNYGYTF. In DNA form, the CDR3 reads TGTGCCAGCAGCGTAGCGATTCAGGGGGATTCTAACTATGGCTACACCTTC.

V gene TRBV29-1 combines with J gene TRBJ1-2; weak D call: TRBD1 (5 bases). This CDR3 spans 13 amino acids. Looked up from germline, CDR1 is SQVTM and CDR2 is ANQGSEA. The germline V and J ends were trimmed by 0 bases and 6 bases, with 11 bases remaining between them. The chain's CDR3 is CSVEDGGGNGYTF. DNA for the CDR3: TGCAGCGTTGAAGATGGGGGGGGTAATGGCTACACCTTC.

J is TRBJ2-7 and V is TRBV25-1; tentative D call: TRBD2 (5 bases). Germline V gene sequence: CDR1 MGHDK, CDR2 SYGVNS. With 1 base removed from V and 3 bases from J, the gap between germline ends came to 19 bases. CDR3 length: 17 amino acids. CDR3 residues: CASSESSQLRRDYEQYF. The CDR3 DNA reads as TGTGCCAGCAGTGAATCTAGCCAGCTAAGAAGGGACTACGAGCAGTACTTC.

The chain combines TRBV10-3 with TRBJ2-1; TRBD2 aligns across 16 bases. In germline, CDR1 is ENHRY, CDR2 SYGVKD. Germline trimming cut 8 bases from V and 2 bases from J; bases unmatched to any gene: 9. The CDR3 covers 18 residues. The CDR3 sequence is CAIPGGTSGRATYNEQFF. The CDR3 region has the DNA TGTGCCATCCCCGGGGGGACTAGCGGGAGGGCCACCTACAATGAGCAGTTCTTC.

CDR3 amino acids: CASSDLGDGANVLTF. The CDR3 DNA reads TGTGCCAGCAGTGACTTGGGGGACGGGGCCAACGTCCTGACTTTC. The chain couples TRBV6-4 to TRBJ2-6; D may match TRBD1 or TRBD2 (5 bases each). The CDR3 has 15 residues. Germline V gene lookup returns CDR1 MRHNA and CDR2 SNTAGT. The V and J ends lost 1 base and 4 bases respectively, with 8 bases between them.

The rearrangement joins TRBV5-1 to TRBJ1-1; D gene ambiguous. V lost 2 bases, J lost 1 base, and 3 bases lay in between. The CDR3 loop spans 12 amino acids. Germline CDR1 SGHRS, CDR2 YFSETQ. The CDR3 sequence is CASSFSNTEAFF. The CDR3 DNA follows: TGCGCCAGCAGCTTTTCGAACACTGAAGCTTTCTTT.

The CDR3 coding sequence is TGTGCCACCGCACATCGGACGGGGGCCGGGGAGCTGTTTTTT. Translating it yields CATAHRTGAGELFF. The gene calls are TRBV27 and TRBJ2-2; weak D call: TRBD2 (6 bases). With 10 bases removed from V and 6 bases from J, the gap between germline ends came to 18 bases. The V gene's germline CDR1 is MNHEY and CDR2 SMNVEV (reference sequence). This CDR3 comprises 14 residues.

The chain links TRBV4-2 to TRBJ2-2, with D perhaps matching TRBD1 (5 bases). This CDR3 comprises 16 residues. V shed 0 bases and J shed 5 bases, with 13 bases lying between them. The germline V gene encodes CDR1 LGHNA and CDR2 YNFKEQ. The CDR3 nucleotides read TGTGCCAGCAGCCAAGAGGTTCAGCCAGGGACCGGGGAGCTGTTTTTT. Its translation is CASSQEVQPGTGELFF.